Below are 9 T cell receptor beta chains sequenced from a single sample in a study of T cell responses to AZD1222 COVID-19 vaccine (dated by TCRdb to about 2021). The method was the immunoSEQ multiplex PCR assay. Sourced from immuneACCESS, this table was stored by TCRdb with only in-frame sequences that have V and J called. A share of the clones is absent; for the studies checked, an unresolved V gene accounts for under half, and the remainder has no known explanation. This sample gives approximately 80,000 clones in total; about 90% of them show up just once. Together, the top ten hold roughly 24% of the sample. Interpreted using the paper, the time point label stands for: baseline before first vaccination. The sequencing used peripheral blood, collected on day 0 of AZD1222 vaccination. These receptor sequences come from an adult in good health.

The rearrangement uses TRBV21-1 and TRBJ2-2; the D call TRBD1 from the table was never checked on the DNA. TRBV21-1 is marked as a pseudogene. There are 16 residues in the CDR3. The CDR3 sequence is CASSTQLTGSDGELFF. The CDR3 DNA reads as TGTGCCAGCAGCACGCAGCTGACAGGGTCCGACGGGGAGCTGTTTTTT.

The rearrangement uses TRBV19 and TRBJ1-1; tentative D call: TRBD1 (6 bases). From germline, CDR1 is LNHDA and CDR2 SQIVND (reference sequence). The CDR3 length is 14 residues. V dropped 7 bases and J dropped 5 bases, with 17 bases sitting between them. CDR3 sequence: CASTSPRGVTEAFF. DNA for the CDR3: TGTGCCAGTACCTCGCCCAGGGGTGTTACTGAAGCTTTCTTT.

This chain uses TRBV5-1 with TRBJ2-1; no definite D call. This CDR3 has 12 amino acids. The germline V gene has CDR1 SGHRS and CDR2 YFSETQ. The V end was cut by 3 bases, the J end by 7 bases, with 8 bases between. This CDR3 reads CASSSLGNEQFF. CDR3 DNA sequence: TGCGCCAGCAGCTCCCTGGGGAATGAGCAGTTCTTC.

The J gene is TRBJ1-6, the V gene TRBV19; TRBD1 might be the D (6 bases). The germline CDR1 and CDR2 sequences are LNHDA and SQIVND (reference sequence). There are 16 residues in the CDR3. Trimming took 5 bases from V and 7 from J, leaving 18 bases between them. As DNA, the CDR3 is TGTGCCAGTAGTCCCTCCACAGGGCGATCCAATTCACCCCTCCACTTT. Amino acid sequence: CASSPSTGRSNSPLHF.

The chain couples TRBV4-1 to TRBJ2-1, with D uncertain. CDR1 and CDR2 from the germline V gene are MGHRA and YSYEKL. The ends were cut back, 0 bases at V and 4 bases at J, with 7 bases in the middle. The CDR3 has 14 amino acids. CDR3: CASSQEDNYNEQFF. The CDR3 bases are TGCGCCAGCAGCCAAGAAGACAATTACAATGAGCAGTTCTTC.

The chain carries TRBV19 and TRBJ2-7; 11 bases line up with TRBD1. The ends lost 10 bases at V and 7 bases at J; junction bases unmatched: 21. There are 17 residues in the CDR3. Germline assignment: CDR1 LNHDA and CDR2 SQIVND (reference sequence). The CDR3 DNA is TGTGCCACCGCCAAGAACTCTTTCGGACAGGGGGCAGGAGAGCAGTACTTC. This gives the protein CATAKNSFGQGAGEQYF. The variable domain in full, with the rest retrieved from reference TRBV19 and TRBJ2-7, is DGGITQSPKYLFRKEGQNVTLSCEQNLNHDAMYWYRQDPGQGLRLIYYSQIVNDFQKGDIAEGYSVSREKKESFPLTVTSAQKNPTAFYLCATAKNSFGQGAGEQYFGPGTRLTVT.

CDR3 sequence (DNA): TGTGCCAGCACCCCCAGGATAAAAGAAAAACTGTTTTTT. Amino acid sequence: CASTPRIKEKLFF. The rearrangement links TRBV12-3 or TRBV12-4 to TRBJ1-4; D is unresolved. Trimming took 7 bases from V and 8 from J, leaving 14 bases between them. The CDR3 has 13 residues.

The chain couples TRBV7-8 to TRBJ2-1; D is unclear. Germline lookup yields CDR1 SGHVS and CDR2 FQNEAQ. Trimming stripped 0 bases from V and 5 bases from J, with 8 bases between. The CDR3 has 14 amino acids. The CDR3 nucleotides read TGTGCCAGCAGCTTAGCTCCCAGGAACAATGAGCAGTTCTTC. This encodes CASSLAPRNNEQFF.

Details on this clone: At one of its ends the junction is not consistent with the germline gene, which may arise from a read error. V is TRBV15 and J is TRBJ1-2; 9 nucleotides match TRBD1. This CDR3 comprises 13 residues. From germline, CDR1 is LNHNV and CDR2 YYDKDF (reference sequence). CDR3 DNA sequence: TGTGCCACCAGCAGAGGGACAGGGGCCTTGGACGCCTTC. This sequence encodes CATSRGTGALDAF.